The 9 T cell receptor beta chains below all came from one sample that was sequenced in a study of T-cell reconstitution after alpha-beta-depleted transplantation in children. Molecular barcoding with unique molecular identifiers was used for the TCRbeta library. TCRdb reprocessed the PCR reads via MiXCR and lists one record per CDR3 protein. The sample shows about 980,000 distinct CDR3 sequences, 25% to 30% of them seen only once. The specimen was PBMCs, mostly from graft donor cells, collected 360 days after TCRalphabeta/CD19-depleted stem cell transplant. The origin of the receptors is a boy in the first two years of life who had a stem cell transplant for SCID, so the T cells may come from the graft donor.

This clonotype came up a few times. This chain connects TRBV20-1 to TRBJ2-2; D not certain. Germline CDR1 reads DFQATT; CDR2 reads SNEGSKA (reference sequence). This CDR3 has 14 amino acids. Trimming took 0 bases from V and 5 from J, leaving 10 bases between them. CDR3: CSARDSGGTGELFF. CDR3 DNA: TGCAGTGCTAGAGATTCTGGTGGGACCGGGGAGCTGTTTTTT.

This clonotype was recorded only once. J is TRBJ2-2 and V is TRBV20-1, with 8 nucleotides matching TRBD2. The V gene end was trimmed by 7 bases and the J gene end by 6 bases; junction bases not matched to a gene: 4. The CDR3 length is 12 residues. Germline V CDR1 and CDR2: DFQATT, SNEGSKA (reference sequence). CDR3 DNA sequence: TGCAGTGTCCGTAGCGGGGCCGGGGAGCTGTTTTTT. Encoded protein: CSVRSGAGELFF.

CDR3 protein: CASSYLPRSAGEQYF. The CDR3 coding sequence is TGTGCCAGCAGTTACCTACCACGGTCGGCCGGCGAGCAGTACTTC. The chain couples TRBV6-5 to TRBJ2-7; D not resolved. In germline, CDR1 is MNHEY, CDR2 SVGAGI. V lost 2 bases and J lost 6, with 17 bases in between. The CDR3 has 15 amino acids.

This clonotype was observed a few times. The gene calls are TRBV20-1 and TRBJ1-2, with 8 bases that match TRBD1. The trim removed 1 base at V and 6 bases at J, leaving 7 bases unmatched. The CDR3 covers 14 residues. Germline V gives CDR1 DFQATT, CDR2 SNEGSKA (reference sequence). CDR3 DNA sequence: TGCAGTGCTAGAGCGGACAGGGTGCGGCATGGCTACACCTTC. Residues: CSARADRVRHGYTF.

The chain recombines TRBV2 with TRBJ2-1; 9 nucleotides line up with TRBD2. The V segment lost 5 bases and the J segment 3 bases; nucleotides outside the gene matches: 11. There are 17 residues in the CDR3. Germline V gives CDR1 SNHLY, CDR2 FYNNEI. The CDR3, as DNA: TGTGCCAGCAGTCCCACTATAGCGGGGGAGAACTACAATGAGCAGTTCTTC. This gives the protein CASSPTIAGENYNEQFF. Looking up the rest from reference TRBV2 and TRBJ2-1 gives the full variable domain: EPEVTQTPSHQVTQMGQEVILRCVPISNHLYFYWYRQILGQKVEFLVSFYNNEISEKSEIFDDQFSVERPDGSNFTLKIRSTKLEDSAMYFCASSPTIAGENYNEQFFGPGTRLTVL.

This clonotype came up a few times. The rearrangement uses TRBV2 and TRBJ2-5; TRBD2 agrees at 8 bases. The germline gives CDR1 SNHLY, CDR2 FYNNEI. The CDR3 spans 16 residues. The junction had 12 bases not matched to a gene; V was cut back by 4 bases and J by 5 bases. The CDR3 loop reads CASSAFGGSGVETQYF. CDR3 bases: TGTGCCAGCAGTGCATTTGGTGGTAGCGGGGTGGAGACCCAGTACTTC.

This sequence joins TRBV20-1 and TRBJ2-3; D is ambiguous. Looked up from germline, CDR1 is DFQATT and CDR2 is SNEGSKA (reference sequence). This CDR3 has 15 residues. V was pared by 5 bases and J by 1 base, with 16 bases between. CDR3 residues: CSASRFLVGTDTQYF. The CDR3 DNA is TGCAGTGCTTCCCGCTTTTTAGTTGGCACAGATACGCAGTATTTT.

In its sample, this clonotype was seen a few times. The chain links TRBV20-1 to TRBJ1-6; 10 bases are a match to TRBD1. This CDR3 has 20 residues. The germline CDR1 and CDR2 sequences are DFQATT and SNEGSKA (reference sequence). V shed 1 base, J shed 0 bases, and the junction held 12 bases outside the gene matches. The CDR3 DNA follows: TGCAGTGCTAGAGGCCCAGACAGGGGGCAGGGGAGCTCCTATAATTCACCCCTCCACTTT. It translates to CSARGPDRGQGSSYNSPLHF.

This clonotype was found many times. This chain uses TRBV4-2 with TRBJ2-1; 9 positions match TRBD2. This CDR3 comprises 15 residues. Germline V lookup: CDR1 LGHNA, CDR2 YNFKEQ. The V segment lost 0 bases and the J segment 7 bases; nucleotides outside the gene matches: 4. CDR3 nucleotides: TGTGCCAGCAGCCAAGATAGACTAGCGGTTAATGAGCAGTTCTTC. Translating gives CASSQDRLAVNEQFF.